This T cell receptor (beta chain) emerged from a study of blood T cell repertoires in COVID-19. The germline CDR1 and CDR2 sequences are LGHDT and YNNKEL (reference sequence). The CDR3 totals 16 residues. V shed 8 bases, J shed 6 bases, and the junction held 11 bases outside the gene matches. Repertoires were generated with immunoSEQ multiplex PCR, while TCRdb's copy carries only in-frame clones and drops some. The sample lists around 200,000 clones, roughly 87% occurring once. The sample was peripheral blood. The V gene is TRBV3-1 (or the pseudogene TRBV3-2), the J gene TRBJ2-2; 11 bases match TRBD2. The sequence was obtained from a woman in her thirties or forties with acute or convalescent COVID-19. The CDR3 sequence: CASRLIAGGRSGELFF. CDR3 coding DNA: TGTGCCAGCCGTTTAATAGCGGGGGGGCGATCCGGGGAGCTGTTTTTT.